The TCR beta chain described here comes from a study of blood T cells in healthy people across ages. The study, taken as a whole, reports: Naive T cell percentage strongly correlated with TCR beta diversity. There were more naive CD4+ cells and higher diversity in long-lived donors than in aged donors.

Germline V gene data show CDR1 as SGHRS and CDR2 as YFSETQ. The J segment lost 0 bases and the V segment lost 4 bases, leaving 4 bases of the junction unmatched. The CDR3 is made up of 17 amino acids. Primers used in a second PCR of roughly 6 to 12 cycles were a sample-barcoded 5' primer and a J-beta primer mix. Every cDNA was tagged by a template-switch adaptor with 12 random nucleotides. TCRdb redid the calling of the 5' RACE reads with MiXCR, one entry per CDR3 protein. Of around 1.7 million distinct CDR3 sequences listed, 28% were seen once; the top ten hold less than 9.5%. This clonotype was picked up many times. Antigen specificity is unknown.

The source is a woman between 25 and 40 years old in good health. The rearrangement joins TRBV5-1 to TRBJ2-6; TRBD1 matches 10 bases. The source material was blood. Here the CDR3 reads CASSAGQGVSGANVLTF. The DNA for the CDR3 is TGCGCCAGCAGCGCAGGACAGGGGGTCTCTGGGGCCAACGTCCTGACTTTC.